Listed below are T cell receptor beta chains from one sample, sequenced in a study of regulatory T cells in long-lasting Graves disease. TCRdb re-analysed the multiplex PCR reads in MiXCR, keeping a single row per CDR3 protein. The sample includes approximately 210,000 distinct CDR3 sequences, about 16% seen only once; the top ten take approximately 20%. The sample in question was peripheral blood mononuclear cells (PBMCs), obtained at new diagnosis, from a patient treated with antithyroid drugs. Every receptor here comes from a female donor with Graves disease. Both conserved end residues are part of each CDR3. The order of the fields is J gene, D gene, V gene, clone size, CDR3 protein, CDR3 DNA. The D gene is left open where the match is weak. Clone size is stated in some rows and not others, as once, few, many or a class when expanded.

TRBJ1-2	.	TRBV30	many	CAWRGLDRGWDYGYTF	TGTGCCTGGAGAGGCCTGGACCGGGGTTGGGACTATGGCTACACCTTC
TRBJ2-1	TRBD1	TRBV7-2	many	CASSFYGTGVNEQFF	TGTGCCAGCAGCTTTTACGGGACAGGGGTGAATGAGCAGTTCTTC
TRBJ1-2	.	TRBV20-1	few	CSARGRGEGYTF	TGCAGTGCTAGAGGCAGGGGAGAGGGCTACACCTTC
TRBJ1-4	.	TRBV30	few	CAWRRGTANEKLFF	TGTGCCTGGAGGAGGGGTACGGCTAATGAAAAACTGTTTTTT
TRBJ2-2	.	TRBV20-1	many	CSAREGGSTGELFF	TGCAGTGCTAGAGAGGGGGGTTCCACCGGGGAGCTGTTTTTT
TRBJ2-3	.	TRBV25-1	.	CASSEGRRRTDTQYF	TGTGCCAGCAGTGAAGGACGAAGAAGGACAGATACGCAGTATTTT
TRBJ2-7	TRBD2	TRBV20-1	many	CSANLAETSSYEQYF	TGCAGTGCTAATCTAGCGGAAACTAGCTCCTACGAGCAGTACTTC
TRBJ2-1	TRBD2	TRBV11-3	few	CASSPGLAGAERYNEQFF	TGTGCCAGCAGCCCGGGACTAGCGGGAGCCGAGAGGTACAATGAGCAGTTCTTC
TRBJ2-7	.	TRBV5-6	few	CASSSYLEQYF	TGTGCCAGCAGCTCTTATCTCGAGCAGTACTTC
TRBJ1-2	.	TRBV12-3/TRBV12-4	many	CASASRSGYTF	TGTGCCAGCGCTTCACGTTCGGGTTACACCTTC
TRBJ1-2	.	TRBV20-1	.	CSARGSVRNYGYTF	TGCAGTGCTAGGGGGTCAGTCCGTAACTATGGCTACACCTTC
TRBJ1-2	TRBD1	TRBV6-5	many	CASSYVHRDRGGYTF	TGTGCCAGCAGTTACGTCCACCGGGACAGGGGTGGCTACACCTTC
TRBJ2-5	.	TRBV27	many	CASRGEGGLRYF	TGTGCCAGCAGGGGAGAGGGGGGGCTTCGGTACTTC
TRBJ1-1	TRBD1	TRBV7-8	many	CASNRGRGTEAFF	TGTGCCAGCAACAGGGGCAGGGGCACTGAAGCTTTCTTT
TRBJ2-2	.	TRBV12-3/TRBV12-4	many	CASSLGWTGAGELFF	TGTGCCAGCAGTTTAGGATGGACGGGGGCCGGGGAGCTGTTTTTT
TRBJ2-1	TRBD1	TRBV12-3/TRBV12-4	many	CASSGTGGMDEQFF	TGTGCCAGCAGCGGGACAGGGGGCATGGATGAGCAGTTCTTC